This T cell receptor (beta chain) was identified during a study of blood T cells in healthy people across ages. Germline V gives CDR1 SGHKS, CDR2 YYEKEE (reference sequence). The V end was cut by 3 bases, the J end by 2 bases, with 9 bases between. The CDR3 consists of 13 residues. Through a sample-barcoded 5' primer and a J-beta primer mix, a second PCR was run for roughly 6 to 12 cycles. TCRdb independently ran MiXCR on the 5' RACE reads; one entry per CDR3 protein. The sample comprises around 320,000 distinct CDR3 sequences, 25% to 30% of which are singletons, and over 25% rests with the top ten. The receptor comes from a woman in her sixties or seventies in good health. V is TRBV5-5 and J is TRBJ2-7; D may match TRBD1 or TRBD2 (5 bases each). Sequenced sample: blood. The CDR3 loop reads CASSSGTTYEQYF. The CDR3 DNA is TGTGCCAGCAGCTCGGGGACCACCTACGAGCAGTACTTC.